A selection of T cell receptor beta chains follows, all from one sample in a study of human T cells and chemical hapten exposure. Via MiXCR, TCRdb re-called the RACE reads, giving one row per CDR3 protein. The sample yields tens of thousands of distinct CDR3 sequences, approximately 10% seen once. The material was whole blood, obtained in connection with sensitization to the hapten diphenylcyclopropenone (DPC). The receptors stem from a woman aged 50 to 60 with alopecia areata. Some clones in this sample may be carry-over from other donors' samples. Both conserved end residues are part of each CDR3. D genes are given only for firm matches. Clone size is given for some rows only: seen once, a few or many times, or a class if the clone is expanded.

many TRBJ2-1 TRBD2 TRBV2 CASGGASGSGDEQFF TGTGCCAGCGGGGGCGCTAGCGGGAGCGGGGATGAGCAGTTCTTC
. TRBJ1-1 . TRBV28 CASGSEGGFTEAFF TGTGCCAGCGGATCCGAGGGGGGATTTACTGAAGCTTTCTTT
. TRBJ2-3 TRBD1 TRBV29-1 CSVGQGFEDTQYF TGCAGCGTGGGACAGGGATTCGAGGATACGCAGTATTTT
many TRBJ1-4 . TRBV30 CAWGSEKLFF TGTGCCTGGGGATCCGAAAAACTGTTTTTT
. TRBJ2-3 TRBD2 TRBV7-9 CASSTPSGRREGTDTQYF TGTGCCAGCAGCACCCCTAGCGGGAGACGGGAGGGCACAGATACGCAGTATTTT
. TRBJ2-1 TRBD2 TRBV5-4 CASSLSGRADNEQFF TGTGCCAGCAGCTTGAGCGGGAGGGCAGACAATGAGCAGTTCTTC
many TRBJ2-1 TRBD2 TRBV6-1 CASRTTSASYNEQFF TGTGCCAGCAGGACGACTAGCGCCTCCTACAATGAGCAGTTCTTC
many TRBJ1-1 . TRBV14 CASSKPGQNTEAFF TGTGCCAGCAGCAAACCGGGACAGAACACTGAAGCTTTCTTT
few TRBJ2-2 . TRBV3-1 CASSQDQRAPRTGELFF TGTGCCAGCAGCCAAGATCAGCGGGCCCCGAGGACCGGGGAGCTGTTTTTT
. TRBJ1-5 . TRBV12-3/TRBV12-4 CASLGEHQPQHF TGTGCCAGCCTAGGGGAGCATCAGCCCCAGCATTTT
few TRBJ1-1 . TRBV5-1 CASSLNSQEAFF TGCGCCAGCAGCTTGAATAGCCAGGAAGCTTTCTTT
few TRBJ2-7 . TRBV18 CASSLLYEQYF TGTGCCAGCTCGCTTTTATACGAGCAGTACTTC
few TRBJ1-2 . TRBV25-1 CASSELGEVLYGYTF TGTGCCAGCAGTGAATTGGGGGAGGTTCTTTATGGCTACACCTTC
. TRBJ2-3 TRBD1 TRBV20-1 CSAFDRGTDTQYF TGCAGTGCCTTCGACAGGGGCACAGATACGCAGTATTTT
few TRBJ2-1 TRBD1 TRBV7-3 CASSTRQGSRAEQFF TGTGCCAGCAGCACCAGACAGGGGTCGAGGGCTGAGCAGTTCTTC
many TRBJ1-1 . TRBV7-3 CASSLSENTEAFF TGTGCCAGCAGCTTATCAGAGAACACTGAAGCTTTCTTT
. TRBJ2-7 . TRBV4-1 CASSQGDWYAEQYF TGCGCCAGCAGCCAAGGAGACTGGTACGCCGAGCAGTACTTC
few TRBJ2-3 . TRBV29-1 CSVKSTDTQYF TGCAGCGTTAAAAGCACAGATACGCAGTATTTT
few TRBJ2-7 . TRBV29-1 CSARTETYEQYF TGCAGCGCCCGGACAGAAACCTACGAGCAGTACTTC
few TRBJ2-1 . TRBV7-6 CASSFSFSEQFF TGTGCCAGCAGTTTTAGCTTCAGTGAGCAGTTCTTC
. TRBJ2-1 . TRBV4-1 CASSPARGSSYNEQFF TGCGCCAGCAGCCCCGCTAGGGGGAGCTCCTACAATGAGCAGTTCTTC
. TRBJ2-7 . TRBV7-6 CASSLGGPGTPSYEQYF TGTGCCAGCAGCTTAGGAGGACCAGGGACGCCCTCCTACGAGCAGTACTTC
few TRBJ1-1 . TRBV7-2 CASSLERTANTEAFF TGTGCCAGCAGCTTAGAAAGGACTGCGAACACTGAAGCTTTCTTT
many TRBJ1-2 . TRBV12-3/TRBV12-4 CASSHPRWASYGYTF TGTGCCAGCAGTCACCCCCGATGGGCCTCTTATGGCTACACCTTC
. TRBJ2-7 TRBD1 TRBV5-5 CASSFTGQSYEQYF TGTGCCAGCAGCTTTACGGGACAGAGCTACGAGCAGTACTTC
few TRBJ1-2 . TRBV29-1 CSVGRGAAYGYTF TGCAGCGTCGGGCGGGGGGCTGCCTATGGCTACACCTTC
few TRBJ2-7 . TRBV5-3 CARSLGKEGATYEQYF TGTGCCAGAAGCTTGGGAAAGGAGGGGGCGACCTACGAGCAGTACTTC
few TRBJ2-5 . TRBV7-9 CASSFKPETQYF TGTGCCAGCAGCTTCAAACCAGAGACCCAGTACTTC
few TRBJ2-1 . TRBV7-9 CASSLPAEPEQFF TGTGCCAGCAGCCTACCTGCGGAACCCGAGCAGTTCTTC
many TRBJ1-5 . TRBV18 CASSPGGRPQHF TGTGCCAGCTCACCGGGAGGGAGGCCCCAGCATTTT
few TRBJ2-3 TRBD1 TRBV14 CASSPGQGLDTQYF TGTGCCAGCAGCCCGGGACAGGGATTGGATACGCAGTATTTT
many TRBJ2-2 . TRBV7-9 CASSFSGSNTGELFF TGTGCCAGCAGCTTCAGCGGGTCGAACACCGGGGAGCTGTTTTTT
. TRBJ2-7 TRBD1 TRBV29-1 CSVEGQGVYEQYF TGCAGCGTTGAGGGACAGGGGGTCTACGAGCAGTACTTC
. TRBJ2-1 . TRBV20-1 CSARVSGRSLHEQFF TGCAGTGCTAGAGTGAGCGGCCGTAGCCTCCATGAGCAGTTCTTC
many TRBJ1-1 . TRBV6-6 CASSYSTGRITEAFF TGTGCCAGCAGTTATTCCACAGGGCGTATCACTGAAGCTTTCTTT
. TRBJ2-7 . TRBV6-2/TRBV6-3 CASSYSRGSYEQYF TGTGCCAGCAGTTACTCGCGGGGTTCCTACGAGCAGTACTTC
many TRBJ2-5 TRBD1 TRBV5-4 CASSTGQDNQETQYF TGTGCCAGCAGCACGGGACAGGATAACCAAGAGACCCAGTACTTC